Below, one T cell receptor beta chain is given with its context. The antigen remains undetermined. The sample originates from a study of cytomegalovirus exposure and HLA in healthy donors. Study findings and constraints: In vitro, a few CMV-associated chains proved specific for CMV antigens. Most TCR beta V segments were productive about 90% or about 30% of the time in an earlier analysis. In a later analysis, 16,951 TCR beta sequences were associated with HLA alleles at 0.05 false discovery rate.

The PCR employed 60 Vbeta primers together with 13 Jbeta primers. Only in-frame clones appear in the TCRdb table, and some are missing; sequencing was by immunoSEQ multiplex PCR. The data show 150,000 to 200,000 clones, with 70% to 85% seen just once and roughly 1.2% held by the top ten. Source material: PBMCs. The origin of this receptor is a girl aged 2-10 years in good health and CMV-seropositive.

CDR3 DNA sequence: TGTGCCAGCAGCCTCCCACGCCAGGGGGCAGGAAAGACCCAGTACTTC. The encoded protein is CASSLPRQGAGKTQYF. The chain combines TRBV7-8 with TRBJ2-5; 8 bases are a match to TRBD1. The germline CDR1 and CDR2 sequences are SGHVS and FQNEAQ. The CDR3 runs 16 residues. The V and J ends lost 5 bases and 6 bases, in that order; junction bases with no gene match: 14.